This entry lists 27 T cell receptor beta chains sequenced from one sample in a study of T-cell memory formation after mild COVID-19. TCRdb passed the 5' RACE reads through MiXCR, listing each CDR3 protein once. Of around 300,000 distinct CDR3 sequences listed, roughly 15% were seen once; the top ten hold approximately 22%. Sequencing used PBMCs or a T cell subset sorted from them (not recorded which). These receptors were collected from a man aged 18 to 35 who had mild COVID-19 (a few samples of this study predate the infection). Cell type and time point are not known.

The CDR3 loop reads CASSQIQGAVYEQYF. The CDR3 nucleotides read TGCGCCAGCAGCCAGATACAGGGGGCAGTCTACGAGCAGTACTTC. The rearrangement uses TRBV5-1 and TRBJ2-7; TRBD1 agrees at 9 bases. This CDR3 is built from 15 residues. Germline V lookup: CDR1 SGHRS, CDR2 YFSETQ. V dropped 4 bases and J dropped 3; count of bases not matched to a gene: 8. Looking up the rest from reference TRBV5-1 and TRBJ2-7 gives the full variable domain: KAGVTQTPRYLIKTRGQQVTLSCSPISGHRSVSWYQQTPGQGLQFLFEYFSETQRNKGNFPGRFSGRQFSNSRSEMNVSTLELGDSALYLCASSQIQGAVYEQYFGPGTRLTVT.

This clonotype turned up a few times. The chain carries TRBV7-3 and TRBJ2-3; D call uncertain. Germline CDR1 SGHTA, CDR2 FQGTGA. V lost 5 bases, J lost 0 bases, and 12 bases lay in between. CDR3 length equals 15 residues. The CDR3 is CASSTVGSSTDTQYF. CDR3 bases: TGTGCCAGCAGCACCGTAGGGTCTAGCACAGATACGCAGTATTTT.

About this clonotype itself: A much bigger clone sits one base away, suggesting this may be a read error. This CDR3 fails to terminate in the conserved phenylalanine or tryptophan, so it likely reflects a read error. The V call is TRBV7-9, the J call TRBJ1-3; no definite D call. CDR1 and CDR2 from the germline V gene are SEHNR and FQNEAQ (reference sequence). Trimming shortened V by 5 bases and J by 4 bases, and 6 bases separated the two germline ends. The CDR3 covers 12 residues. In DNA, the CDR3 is TGTGCCAGCAGCCAGACAGGAAACACCATATATTAT. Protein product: CASSQTGNTIYY.

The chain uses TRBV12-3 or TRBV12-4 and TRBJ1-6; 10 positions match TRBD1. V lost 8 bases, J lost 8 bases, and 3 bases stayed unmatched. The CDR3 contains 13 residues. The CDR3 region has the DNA TGTGCCAGCGTTGGGACAGGGGATTCACCCCTCCACTTT. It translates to CASVGTGDSPLHF.

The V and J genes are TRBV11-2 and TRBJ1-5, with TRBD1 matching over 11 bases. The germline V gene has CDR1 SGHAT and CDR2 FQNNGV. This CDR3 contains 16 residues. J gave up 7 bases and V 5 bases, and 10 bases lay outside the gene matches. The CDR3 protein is CASSAGRDRGGQPQHF. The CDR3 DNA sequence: TGTGCCAGCAGCGCGGGGAGGGACAGGGGGGGCCAGCCCCAGCATTTT. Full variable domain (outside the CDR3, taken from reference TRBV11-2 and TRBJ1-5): EAGVAQSPRYKIIEKRQSVAFWCNPISGHATLYWYQQILGQGPKLLIQFQNNGVVDDSQLPKDRFSAERLKGVDSTLKIQPAKLEDSAVYLCASSAGRDRGGQPQHFGDGTRLSIL.

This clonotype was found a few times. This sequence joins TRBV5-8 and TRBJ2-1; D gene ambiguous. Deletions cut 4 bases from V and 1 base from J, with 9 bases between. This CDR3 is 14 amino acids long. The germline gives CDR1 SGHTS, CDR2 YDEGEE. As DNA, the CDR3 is TGTGCCAGCAGCCGGGCCCTTTCCTACAATGAGCAGTTCTTC. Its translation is CASSRALSYNEQFF.

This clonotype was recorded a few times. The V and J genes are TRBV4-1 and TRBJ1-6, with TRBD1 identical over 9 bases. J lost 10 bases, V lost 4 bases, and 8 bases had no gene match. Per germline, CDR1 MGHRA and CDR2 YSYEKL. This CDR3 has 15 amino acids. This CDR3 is CASSPGGTGYSPLHF. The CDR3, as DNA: TGCGCCAGCAGCCCGGGTGGGACAGGGTACTCACCCCTCCACTTT.

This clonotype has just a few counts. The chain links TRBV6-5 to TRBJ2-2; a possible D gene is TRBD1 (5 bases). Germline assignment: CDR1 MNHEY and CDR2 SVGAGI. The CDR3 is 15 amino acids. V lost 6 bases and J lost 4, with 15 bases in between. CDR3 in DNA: TGTGCCAGCAGAACAGACAGCCGATCCACCGGGGAGCTGTTTTTT. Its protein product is CASRTDSRSTGELFF.

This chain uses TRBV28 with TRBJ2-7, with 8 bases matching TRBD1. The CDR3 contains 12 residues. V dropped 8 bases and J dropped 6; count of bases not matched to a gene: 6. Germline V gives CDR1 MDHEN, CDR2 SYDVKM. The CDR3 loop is CASGAGGVEQYV. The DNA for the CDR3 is TGTGCCAGCGGCGCAGGGGGCGTCGAGCAGTACGTC.

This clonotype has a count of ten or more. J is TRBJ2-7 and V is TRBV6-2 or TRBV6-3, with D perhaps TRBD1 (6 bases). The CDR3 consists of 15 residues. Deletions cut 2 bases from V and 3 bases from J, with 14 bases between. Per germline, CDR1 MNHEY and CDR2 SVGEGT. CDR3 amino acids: CASSYRPGDDYEQYF. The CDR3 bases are TGTGCCAGCAGTTACCGGCCAGGGGACGACTACGAGCAGTACTTC.

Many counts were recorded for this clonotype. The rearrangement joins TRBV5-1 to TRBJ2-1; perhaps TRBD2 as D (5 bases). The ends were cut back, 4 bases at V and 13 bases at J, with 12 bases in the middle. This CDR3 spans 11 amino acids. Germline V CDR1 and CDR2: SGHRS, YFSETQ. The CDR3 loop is CASSVEGTQFF. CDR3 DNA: TGCGCCAGCAGCGTCGAGGGTACCCAGTTCTTC.

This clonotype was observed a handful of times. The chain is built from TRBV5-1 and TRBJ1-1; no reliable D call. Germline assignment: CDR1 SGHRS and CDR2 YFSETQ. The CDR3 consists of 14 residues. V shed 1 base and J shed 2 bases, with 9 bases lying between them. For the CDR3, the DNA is TGCGCCAGCAGCTTGCCGCGGAGAAACACTGAAGCTTTCTTT. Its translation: CASSLPRRNTEAFF.

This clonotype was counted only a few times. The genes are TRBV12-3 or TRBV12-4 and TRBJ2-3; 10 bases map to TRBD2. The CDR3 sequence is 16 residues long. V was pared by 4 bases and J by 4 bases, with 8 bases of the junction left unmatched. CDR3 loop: CASSSQLAGYADTQYF. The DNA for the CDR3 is TGTGCCAGCAGTTCCCAACTAGCGGGGTATGCAGATACGCAGTATTTT.

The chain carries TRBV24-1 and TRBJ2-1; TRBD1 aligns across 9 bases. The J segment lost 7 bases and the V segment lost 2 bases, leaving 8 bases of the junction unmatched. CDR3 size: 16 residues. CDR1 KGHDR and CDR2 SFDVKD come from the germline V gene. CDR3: CATSDYRGRAWNEQFF. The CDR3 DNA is TGTGCCACCAGTGATTACAGGGGGCGTGCTTGGAATGAGCAGTTCTTC.

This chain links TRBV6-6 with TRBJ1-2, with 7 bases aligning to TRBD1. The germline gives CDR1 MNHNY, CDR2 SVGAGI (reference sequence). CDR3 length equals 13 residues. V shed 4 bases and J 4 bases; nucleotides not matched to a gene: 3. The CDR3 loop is CASSLQGSYGYTF. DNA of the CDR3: TGTGCCAGCAGTTTACAGGGGAGCTATGGCTACACCTTC.

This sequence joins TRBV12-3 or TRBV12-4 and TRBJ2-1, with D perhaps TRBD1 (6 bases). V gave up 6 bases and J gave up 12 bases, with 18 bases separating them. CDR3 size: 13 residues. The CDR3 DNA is TGTGCCAGCAGCTTCGAAAGGGGGATCGGGCAGTTCTTC. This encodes CASSFERGIGQFF.

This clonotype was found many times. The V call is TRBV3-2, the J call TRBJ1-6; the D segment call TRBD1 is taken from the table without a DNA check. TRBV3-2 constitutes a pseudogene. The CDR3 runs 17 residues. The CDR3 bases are TGTGCCAGCAGCCAAGATAACGAGCAGGGGACAAATTCACCCCTCCACTTT. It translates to CASSQDNEQGTNSPLHF.

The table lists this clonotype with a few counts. CDR3 nucleotide sequence: TGCGCCAGCAGCCCCACAGGGGGTAACCAAGAGACCCAGTACTTC. It specifies CASSPTGGNQETQYF. The chain has TRBV5-1 and TRBJ2-5; 8 bases agree with TRBD1. Germline loops: CDR1 SGHRS, CDR2 YFSETQ. V was pared by 4 bases and J by 0 bases, with 5 bases of the junction left unmatched. CDR3 size: 15 residues.

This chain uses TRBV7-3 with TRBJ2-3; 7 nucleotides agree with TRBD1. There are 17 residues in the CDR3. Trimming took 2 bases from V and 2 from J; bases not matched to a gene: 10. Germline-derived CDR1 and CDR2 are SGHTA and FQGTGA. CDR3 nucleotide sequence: TGTGCCAGCAGCTTAGGCCTGCGGACAGGACCCACAGATACGCAGTATTTT. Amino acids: CASSLGLRTGPTDTQYF.

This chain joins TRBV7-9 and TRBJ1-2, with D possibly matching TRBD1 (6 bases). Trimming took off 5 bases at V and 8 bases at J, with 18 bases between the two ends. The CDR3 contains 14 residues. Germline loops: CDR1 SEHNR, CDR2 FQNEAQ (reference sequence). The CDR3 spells CASSPGGSPWGYTF. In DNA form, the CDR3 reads TGTGCCAGCAGCCCGGGGGGCAGTCCTTGGGGCTACACCTTC.

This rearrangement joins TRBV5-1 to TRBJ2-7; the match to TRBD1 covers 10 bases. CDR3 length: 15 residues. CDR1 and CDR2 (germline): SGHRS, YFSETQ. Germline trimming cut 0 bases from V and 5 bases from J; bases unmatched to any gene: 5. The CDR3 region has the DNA TGCGCCAGCAGCTTGGCCGACAGGGGGCTCGACGAGCAGTACTTC. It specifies CASSLADRGLDEQYF.

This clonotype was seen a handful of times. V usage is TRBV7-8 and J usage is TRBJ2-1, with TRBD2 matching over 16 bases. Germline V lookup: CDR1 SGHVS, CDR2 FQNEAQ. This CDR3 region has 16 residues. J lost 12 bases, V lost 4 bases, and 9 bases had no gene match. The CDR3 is CASSWKGTSGGAVQFF. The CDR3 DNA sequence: TGTGCCAGCAGCTGGAAAGGGACTAGCGGGGGGGCTGTGCAGTTCTTC.

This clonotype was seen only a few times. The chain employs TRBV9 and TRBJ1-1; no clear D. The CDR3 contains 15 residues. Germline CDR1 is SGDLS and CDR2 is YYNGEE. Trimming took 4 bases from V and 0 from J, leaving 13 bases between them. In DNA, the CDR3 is TGTGCCAGCAGCCCTGATATGGCATTGAACACTGAAGCTTTCTTT. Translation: CASSPDMALNTEAFF.

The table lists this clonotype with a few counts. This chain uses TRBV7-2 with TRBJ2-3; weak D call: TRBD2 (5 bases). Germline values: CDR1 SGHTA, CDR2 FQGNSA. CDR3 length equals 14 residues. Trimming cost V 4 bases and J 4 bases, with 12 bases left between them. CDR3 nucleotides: TGTGCCAGCAGCTCCCGCACTAGTGCAGATACGCAGTATTTT. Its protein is CASSSRTSADTQYF.

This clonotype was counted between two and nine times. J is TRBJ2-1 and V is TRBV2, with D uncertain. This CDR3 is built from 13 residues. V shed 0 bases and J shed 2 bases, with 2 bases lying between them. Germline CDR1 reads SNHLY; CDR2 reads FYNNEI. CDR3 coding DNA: TGTGCCAGCAGTGAAGCCCCCTACAATGAGCAGTTCTTC. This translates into CASSEAPYNEQFF.

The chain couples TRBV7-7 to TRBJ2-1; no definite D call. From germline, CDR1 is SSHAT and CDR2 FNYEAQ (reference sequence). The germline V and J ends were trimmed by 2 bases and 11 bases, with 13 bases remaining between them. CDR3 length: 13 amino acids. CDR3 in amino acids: CASSLQKESQQFF. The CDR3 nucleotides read TGTGCCAGCAGCTTACAGAAGGAGTCCCAGCAGTTCTTC.

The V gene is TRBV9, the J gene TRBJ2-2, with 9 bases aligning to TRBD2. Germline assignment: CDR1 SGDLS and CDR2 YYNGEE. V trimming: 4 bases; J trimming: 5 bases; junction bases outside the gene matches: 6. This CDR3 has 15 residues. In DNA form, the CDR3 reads TGTGCCAGCAGCACCGGACTAGCGAGGACCGGGGAGCTGTTTTTT. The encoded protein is CASSTGLARTGELFF.